A single sample is the source of the 24 T cell receptor beta chains below, sequenced in a study of cytomegalovirus exposure and HLA in healthy donors. Both 60 Vbeta primers and 13 Jbeta primers went into the PCR. The protocol was immunoSEQ multiplex PCR, while the TCRdb copy is restricted to in-frame clones and leaves out a portion. This table holds just over 150,000 clones, roughly 82% found once. Sequenced sample: PBMCs. All receptors derive from a man between 50 and 59 years old in good health and CMV-seropositive.

The gene calls are TRBV7-9 and TRBJ2-7, with D possibly being TRBD1 (5 bases). The CDR3 runs 15 residues. V dropped 5 bases and J dropped 2 bases, with 16 bases sitting between them. Germline CDR1 reads SEHNR; CDR2 reads FQNEAQ (reference sequence). The CDR3 DNA reads as TGTGCCAGCAGCCCCCCGGGCAGGGCGGCCTACGAGCAGTACTTC. Translated: CASSPPGRAAYEQYF.

The rearrangement joins TRBV11-1 to TRBJ2-1; D not resolved. Per the germline V gene, CDR1 is SGHAT and CDR2 is FQDESV (reference sequence). This CDR3 comprises 12 residues. Trimming pared 2 bases from V and 7 bases from J, leaving 6 bases between. The CDR3 is CASSLNRNEQFF. As DNA, the CDR3 is TGTGCCAGCAGCTTAAATCGGAATGAGCAGTTCTTC.

V and J are TRBV19 and TRBJ2-2, with D possibly being TRBD2 (5 bases). The CDR3 has 17 residues. The ends were cut back, 2 bases at V and 1 base at J, with 14 bases in the middle. Germline loops: CDR1 LNHDA, CDR2 SQIVND (reference sequence). The CDR3: CASSIIDPRGNTGELFF. As DNA, the CDR3 is TGTGCCAGTAGTATAATAGATCCCCGGGGGAACACCGGGGAGCTGTTTTTT.

On this clone itself: Germline is not matched at one junction end, which may reflect a read error. The V gene is TRBV7-9, the J gene TRBJ1-5, with no clear D. The CDR3 is 15 amino acids. Per the germline V gene, CDR1 is SEHNR and CDR2 is FQNEAQ (reference sequence). CDR3: CSSSFGPGRSQPQHF. CDR3 in DNA: TGTTCCAGCAGCTTCGGGCCCGGGAGAAGTCAGCCCCAGCATTTT. Complete variable domain (other parts from reference TRBV7-9 and TRBJ1-5): DTGVSQNPRHKITKRGQNVTFRCDPISEHNRLYWYRQTLGQGPEFLTYFQNEAQLEKSRLLSDRFSAERPKGSFSTLEIQRTEQGDSAMYLCSSSFGPGRSQPQHFGDGTRLSIL.

This clone showed up just once. The V and J genes are TRBV2 and TRBJ2-2, with a weak D call TRBD2 (6 bases). The CDR3 runs 15 residues. The V end was cut by 4 bases, the J end by 0 bases, with 9 bases between. Germline assignment: CDR1 SNHLY and CDR2 FYNNEI. CDR3 protein: CASSAGTANTGELFF. The CDR3 DNA reads TGTGCCAGCAGTGCCGGGACTGCGAACACCGGGGAGCTGTTTTTT. The full variable domain, in which reference TRBV2 and TRBJ2-2 provide the parts outside the CDR3, is EPEVTQTPSHQVTQMGQEVILRCVPISNHLYFYWYRQILGQKVEFLVSFYNNEISEKSEIFDDQFSVERPDGSNFTLKIRSTKLEDSAMYFCASSAGTANTGELFFGEGSRLTVL.

The chain links TRBV5-1 to TRBJ2-1; no clear D gene. V lost 0 bases, J lost 0 bases, and 10 bases lay in between. The CDR3 consists of 16 residues. CDR1 SGHRS and CDR2 YFSETQ come from the germline V gene. The DNA of the CDR3 is TGCGCCAGCAGCTTGGAGCTAACCCGCTCCTACAATGAGCAGTTCTTC. Translated, it gives CASSLELTRSYNEQFF.

The rearrangement uses TRBV18 and TRBJ1-1; D is undetermined. The germline V and J ends were trimmed by 1 base and 1 base, with 13 bases remaining between them. This CDR3 region has 16 residues. The germline V gene encodes CDR1 KGHSH and CDR2 LQKENI. The CDR3 sequence is CASSPLAPGPNTEAFF. The CDR3 DNA reads TGTGCCAGCTCACCACTAGCGCCAGGACCGAACACTGAAGCTTTCTTT. Combining the CDR3 with reference TRBV18 and TRBJ1-1 gives the whole variable domain NAGVMQNPRHLVRRRGQEARLRCSPMKGHSHVYWYRQLPEEGLKFMVYLQKENIIDESGMPKERFSAEFPKEGPSILRIQQVVRGDSAAYFCASSPLAPGPNTEAFFGQGTRLTVV.

The chain joins TRBV14 to TRBJ1-2, with D possibly matching TRBD1 (6 bases). With 4 bases removed from V and 4 bases from J, the gap between germline ends came to 13 bases. This CDR3 is 14 amino acids long. Germline loops: CDR1 SGHDN, CDR2 FVKESK. CDR3 region: CASSPSGVLYGYTF. DNA of the CDR3: TGTGCCAGCAGCCCGTCAGGGGTCCTCTATGGCTACACCTTC.

The chain joins TRBV2 to TRBJ2-2; possible D gene TRBD1, 5 bases. The CDR3 is 15 residues long. Trimming removed 4 bases from V and 4 bases from J, with 13 bases in between. Germline CDR1 reads SNHLY; CDR2 reads FYNNEI. The CDR3 here is CASSASRVGTGELFF. CDR3 nucleotides: TGTGCCAGCAGTGCGAGCAGGGTGGGCACCGGGGAGCTGTTTTTT.

V gene TRBV23-1 combines with J gene TRBJ2-2, with 8 bases matching TRBD2. TRBV23-1 is given ORF status, its function remaining uncertain. The junction had 3 bases not matched to a gene; V was cut back by 3 bases and J by 0 bases. This CDR3 spans 16 amino acids. This chain's CDR3 is CASSHPGGPNTGELFF. In DNA form, the CDR3 reads TGCGCCAGCAGTCACCCGGGAGGGCCGAACACCGGGGAGCTGTTTTTT.

The chain employs TRBV5-1 and TRBJ2-5, with D uncertain. The germline gives CDR1 SGHRS, CDR2 YFSETQ. The CDR3 has 13 amino acids. V lost 1 base and J lost 1, with 5 bases in between. For the CDR3, the DNA is TGCGCCAGCAGCTTGTACGGCCAAGAGACCCAGTACTTC. Protein: CASSLYGQETQYF.

This chain links TRBV19 with TRBJ2-7; TRBD1 aligns across 10 bases. V lost 11 bases, J lost 4 bases, and 2 bases stayed unmatched. The CDR3 length is 11 residues. Germline V lookup: CDR1 LNHDA, CDR2 SQIVND (reference sequence). Here the CDR3 reads CAAGQGYEQYF. The CDR3 DNA is TGTGCCGCGGGACAGGGGTACGAGCAGTACTTC.

V is TRBV19 and J is TRBJ1-2; tentatively, D is TRBD1 (5 bases). The CDR3 consists of 15 residues. Looked up from germline, CDR1 is LNHDA and CDR2 is SQIVND (reference sequence). The V end was cut by 1 base, the J end by 8 bases, with 17 bases between. CDR3 protein: CASSIVATIQEGYTF. The CDR3 DNA reads TGTGCCAGTAGTATAGTTGCCACCATACAGGAGGGCTACACCTTC.

This clone was seen just once. The chain combines TRBV6-1 with TRBJ2-1; TRBD2 might be the D (5 bases). Trimming shortened V by 7 bases and J by 4 bases, and 14 bases separated the two germline ends. Germline loops: CDR1 MNHNS, CDR2 SASEGT. CDR3 size: 14 residues. CDR3 residues: CASNLAPGYNEQFF. The CDR3 coding sequence is TGTGCCAGCAATCTTGCCCCGGGGTACAATGAGCAGTTCTTC.

The chain links TRBV28 to TRBJ2-5, with 9 bases identical to TRBD1. CDR1 is MDHEN, CDR2 SYDVKM, per germline. The CDR3 totals 16 residues. V dropped 4 bases and J dropped 3; count of bases not matched to a gene: 9. The CDR3 DNA sequence: TGTGCCAGCAGTTCTATAGGGGACAGGGATAAAGAGACCCAGTACTTC. Translating it yields CASSSIGDRDKETQYF.

This chain links TRBV5-6 with TRBJ1-6; D is uncertain. From germline, CDR1 is SGHDT and CDR2 YYEEEE. Deletions cut 4 bases from V and 7 bases from J, with 15 bases between. The CDR3 runs to 15 residues. This CDR3 reads CASSLDYPGNSPLHF. Written as DNA, the CDR3 is TGTGCCAGCAGCCTAGACTACCCGGGGAATTCACCCCTCCACTTT. The whole variable domain, filled in from reference TRBV5-6 and TRBJ1-6, reads DAGVTQSPTHLIKTRGQQVTLRCSPKSGHDTVSWYQQALGQGPQFIFQYYEEEERQRGNFPDRFSGHQFPNYSSELNVNALLLGDSALYLCASSLDYPGNSPLHFGNGTRLTVT.

The chain is built from TRBV27 and TRBJ2-3; D call uncertain. V was pared by 2 bases and J by 0 bases, with 9 bases between. CDR1 and CDR2 from the germline V gene are MNHEY and SMNVEV (reference sequence). This CDR3 spans 15 amino acids. Here the CDR3 reads CASSLDGASTDTQYF. DNA for the CDR3: TGTGCCAGCAGTTTAGACGGAGCCAGCACAGATACGCAGTATTTT.

V usage is TRBV30 and J usage is TRBJ2-1; D ambiguous. Trimming shortened V by 0 bases and J by 10 bases, and 10 bases separated the two germline ends. This CDR3 has 12 amino acids. In germline, CDR1 is GTSNPN, CDR2 SVGIG (reference sequence). In DNA, the CDR3 is TGTGCCTGGAGTGTACTTAGCCAGGAGCAGTTCTTC. Translated, it gives CAWSVLSQEQFF.

This clone was observed a single time. V usage is TRBV11-2 and J usage is TRBJ2-5; maybe TRBD2 (5 bases). Trimming took 6 bases from V and 9 from J, leaving 20 bases between them. This CDR3 contains 14 residues. Germline values: CDR1 SGHAT, CDR2 FQNNGV. CDR3 sequence reads: CASSSERIRVAQYF. The CDR3 DNA sequence: TGTGCCAGCAGTTCCGAGCGGATCCGGGTGGCCCAGTACTTC.

CDR3 sequence: CASTLAEPYEQYV. The CDR3 DNA reads as TGTGCCAGCACCCTAGCGGAGCCTTACGAGCAGTACGTC. This chain links TRBV2 with TRBJ2-7, with 7 bases fitting TRBD2. Unmatched junction bases numbered 7, after V lost 7 bases and J lost 4 bases. This CDR3 has 13 residues. Germline CDR1 is SNHLY and CDR2 is FYNNEI.

This clone was detected only a few times. This chain uses TRBV11-1 with TRBJ1-1, with 9 bases aligning to TRBD1. The V and J ends lost 4 bases and 8 bases, in that order; junction bases with no gene match: 11. Germline V CDR1 and CDR2: SGHAT, FQDESV (reference sequence). This CDR3 is 15 amino acids long. In DNA, the CDR3 is TGTGCCAGCAGCTCGCAGATGGGACAGGGCCTAGAAGCTTTCTTT. It is translated as CASSSQMGQGLEAFF.

The chain couples TRBV5-6 to TRBJ1-5; tentative D call: TRBD1 (5 bases). Germline CDR1 is SGHDT and CDR2 is YYEEEE. The CDR3 sequence is 15 residues long. V was cut by 4 bases and J by 3 bases, with 14 bases left in between. The CDR3 spells CASSIGQQINQPQHF. The CDR3 DNA is TGTGCCAGCAGCATCGGACAACAAATCAATCAGCCCCAGCATTTT.

The rearrangement links TRBV28 to TRBJ2-2, with D tentatively TRBD1 (7 bases). The CDR3 is 16 residues long. CDR1 and CDR2 (germline): MDHEN, SYDVKM. V lost 0 bases and J 4 bases, leaving 12 bases between the germline ends. CDR3 in DNA: TGTGCCAGCAGTTTATGGCGGCAGGGGGGCACCGGGGAGCTGTTTTTT. It yields the protein CASSLWRQGGTGELFF.

This CDR3 is CASSTGGAGNEQFF. CDR3 DNA sequence: TGTGCCAGCAGTACCGGGGGGGCAGGGAATGAGCAGTTCTTC. This sequence joins TRBV25-1 and TRBJ2-1, with 8 bases that match TRBD2. V lost 5 bases and J lost 7; bases outside the gene matches: 7. This CDR3 comprises 14 residues. Germline lookup yields CDR1 MGHDK and CDR2 SYGVNS.